The present T cell receptor beta chain was sequenced within a study of T cells after yellow fever vaccination. Study-wide findings and caveats: Among all clonotypes, a small share was observed in both CD4 and CD8 compartments. Detected again after the booster were most primary-vaccination clones, at 95% to 98% CD4 and approximately 90% CD8. Peak timing came faster in the weaker secondary response, day 5 versus 15.

This clonotype was seen ten or more times. The antigen remains undetermined. One entry per CDR3 protein results from TCRdb running MiXCR on the 5' RACE reads. The table lists around 320,000 distinct CDR3 sequences, roughly 10% of them singletons, with 3% to 4% in the top ten. The germline V gene has CDR1 SGHDN and CDR2 FVKESK. Trimming removed 1 base at V and 5 bases at J, with 5 bases between. The CDR3 sequence is 12 residues long. Sequenced here: CD4+ T cells sorted from PBMCs, sampled 45 days after the yellow fever booster vaccination. The rearrangement joins TRBV14 to TRBJ2-5; D is ambiguous. This clonotype originated in a man between 18 and 35 years old who received the YFV17D yellow fever vaccine. CDR3 DNA: TGTGCCAGCAGCCAAGTGGGGGAGACCCAGTACTTC. It yields the protein CASSQVGETQYF.